The 21 T cell receptor beta chains below all came from one sample that was sequenced in a study of blood T cell repertoires in COVID-19. The method was immunoSEQ multiplex PCR; TCRdb's version includes in-frame clones alone and lacks a portion of them. The sample includes about 200,000 clones, more than 65% of them seen just once. The sequencing sample was made of peripheral blood. These receptors originate from a human donor in a cohort sampled during active COVID-19.

This clone has just a few counts. The chain employs TRBV10-3 and TRBJ2-5, with TRBD2 as a possible D gene (5 bases). The CDR3 has 16 amino acids. The germline V and J ends were trimmed by 0 bases and 5 bases, with 16 bases remaining between them. The germline CDR1 and CDR2 sequences are ENHRY and SYGVKD. CDR3 protein: CAISESGSGELETQYF. The CDR3 nucleotides read TGTGCCATCAGTGAGTCAGGAAGCGGTGAGCTGGAGACCCAGTACTTC.

The gene calls are TRBV20-1 and TRBJ2-7, with TRBD2 matching over 9 bases. CDR1 DFQATT and CDR2 SNEGSKA come from the germline V gene (reference sequence). This CDR3 region has 16 residues. Trimming removed 3 bases from V and 1 base from J; junction bases left unmatched: 10. In DNA, the CDR3 is TGCAGTGCTAGTCGCCTAGCGGGGCTCCAGTCCTACGAGCAGTACTTC. It encodes CSASRLAGLQSYEQYF.

V gene TRBV3-1 (or the pseudogene TRBV3-2) combines with J gene TRBJ1-6; TRBD1 aligns across 7 bases. Germline V gives CDR1 LGHDT, CDR2 YNNKEL (reference sequence). J lost 10 bases, V lost 4 bases, and 10 bases had no gene match. CDR3 length: 15 amino acids. The CDR3 DNA is TGTGCCAGCAGCCCCCGACAGGGTCGAGGATCACCCCTCCACTTT. Residues: CASSPRQGRGSPLHF.

The J gene is TRBJ2-2, the V gene TRBV4-2, with D tentatively TRBD2 (6 bases). Trimming left V 8 bases short and J 4 bases short, with 14 bases between. The CDR3 has 14 residues. Germline CDR1 reads LGHNA; CDR2 reads YNFKEQ. CDR3: CASSFGSVTGELFF. The CDR3 bases are TGTGCCAGCTCCTTCGGGAGCGTCACCGGGGAGCTGTTTTTT.

The table lists this clone with a few counts. The chain joins TRBV2 to TRBJ1-6; 9 bases fit TRBD1. Trimming took 4 bases from V and 7 from J; bases not matched to a gene: 5. The germline gives CDR1 SNHLY, CDR2 FYNNEI. CDR3 length: 15 residues. CDR3 bases: TGTGCCAGCAGTGGACCGGGACAGGGCAATTCACCCCTCCACTTT. Its translation is CASSGPGQGNSPLHF. Full variable domain (missing parts from reference TRBV2 and TRBJ1-6): EPEVTQTPSHQVTQMGQEVILRCVPISNHLYFYWYRQILGQKVEFLVSFYNNEISEKSEIFDDQFSVERPDGSNFTLKIRSTKLEDSAMYFCASSGPGQGNSPLHFGNGTRLTVT.

Comment on this clone: Other DNA sequences in this specimen translate into the identical CDR3. The chain links TRBV5-1 to TRBJ2-7; possible D gene TRBD1, 6 bases. V lost 2 bases and J lost 3, with 6 bases in between. Germline V gene lookup returns CDR1 SGHRS and CDR2 YFSETQ. The CDR3 covers 12 residues. CDR3 nucleotides: TGCGCCAGCAGCTTACAGGGCTACGAGCAGTACTTC. Its protein is CASSLQGYEQYF. The full variable domain, its missing parts supplied by reference TRBV5-1 and TRBJ2-7, is KAGVTQTPRYLIKTRGQQVTLSCSPISGHRSVSWYQQTPGQGLQFLFEYFSETQRNKGNFPGRFSGRQFSNSRSEMNVSTLELGDSALYLCASSLQGYEQYFGPGTRLTVT.

J is TRBJ1-1 and V is TRBV7-9, with 9 bases lining up with TRBD1. V shed 2 bases, J shed 5 bases, and the junction held 6 bases outside the gene matches. This CDR3 has 15 residues. The germline V gene has CDR1 SEHNR and CDR2 FQNEAQ (reference sequence). CDR3: CASSLPGQGRTEAFF. DNA for the CDR3: TGTGCCAGCAGCTTACCCGGACAGGGGAGGACTGAAGCTTTCTTT.

This sequence joins TRBV28 and TRBJ1-2; no firm D call. Trimming took 2 bases from V and 9 from J, leaving 19 bases between them. Germline V CDR1 and CDR2: MDHEN, SYDVKM. CDR3 length equals 15 residues. This CDR3 reads CASSLGRNGLFSYTF. The CDR3, as DNA: TGTGCCAGCAGTTTAGGGCGGAACGGACTTTTTAGCTACACCTTC.

The chain uses TRBV7-2 and TRBJ2-3; 12 bases line up with TRBD2. V lost 5 bases to trimming and J lost 3 bases; unmatched junction nucleotides: 3. The CDR3 is 15 amino acids. Looked up from germline, CDR1 is SGHTA and CDR2 is FQGNSA. CDR3 loop: CASSVLAGGTDTQYF. Written as DNA, the CDR3 is TGTGCCAGCAGCGTACTAGCGGGAGGAACAGATACGCAGTATTTT.

V is TRBV4-1 and J is TRBJ2-7, with D unresolved. Germline CDR1 is MGHRA and CDR2 is YSYEKL. Trimming left V 2 bases short and J 1 base short, with 6 bases between. The CDR3 runs 13 residues. In DNA form, the CDR3 reads TGCGCCAGCAGCCAAATCGGGTCCTACGAGCAGTACTTC. This gives the protein CASSQIGSYEQYF.

V is TRBV28 and J is TRBJ1-1; perhaps TRBD1 as D (6 bases). There are 15 residues in the CDR3. Germline CDR1 is MDHEN and CDR2 is SYDVKM. Trimming pared 3 bases from V and 5 bases from J, leaving 16 bases between. The CDR3 here is CASSLSPIRGTEAFF. The CDR3 DNA sequence: TGTGCCAGCAGTTTGTCCCCGATCAGGGGAACTGAAGCTTTCTTT.

The genes are TRBV4-1 and TRBJ2-2; 16 bases are shared with TRBD2. The ends lost 0 bases at V and 15 bases at J; junction bases unmatched: 4. CDR3 length equals 15 residues. The germline V gene encodes CDR1 MGHRA and CDR2 YSYEKL. CDR3 sequence reads: CASSQEGLAGGAVFF. The CDR3 nucleotides are TGCGCCAGCAGCCAAGAGGGACTAGCGGGGGGGGCGGTGTTTTTT.

The rearrangement joins TRBV5-8 to TRBJ2-7, with D possibly matching TRBD2 (5 bases). The CDR3 is 15 amino acids. Deletions cut 3 bases from V and 7 bases from J, with 20 bases between. Germline V gene data show CDR1 as SGHTS and CDR2 as YDEGEE. The CDR3 is CASSSKTTPRREQYF. The CDR3 region has the DNA TGTGCCAGCAGCTCAAAAACGACTCCTCGGAGGGAGCAGTACTTC.

The chain joins TRBV9 to TRBJ1-5; D call uncertain. The length of the CDR3 is 14 residues. The germline V and J ends were trimmed by 4 bases and 0 bases, with 8 bases remaining between them. Germline V gives CDR1 SGDLS, CDR2 YYNGEE. CDR3 amino acids: CASSREYSNQPQHF. CDR3 bases: TGTGCCAGCAGCAGGGAGTATAGCAATCAGCCCCAGCATTTT.

The chain employs TRBV11-2 and TRBJ2-7; 10 nucleotides align to TRBD1. There are 16 residues in the CDR3. Germline V gene sequence: CDR1 SGHAT, CDR2 FQNNGV. Unmatched junction bases numbered 5, after V lost 1 base and J lost 2 bases. This chain's CDR3 is CASSLGLGTGAYEQYF. DNA of the CDR3: TGTGCCAGCAGCTTAGGGCTAGGGACAGGGGCCTACGAGCAGTACTTC.

The chain combines TRBV24-1 with TRBJ2-7, with D tentatively TRBD1 (5 bases). This CDR3 comprises 14 residues. The germline gives CDR1 KGHDR, CDR2 SFDVKD. V lost 4 bases, J lost 9 bases, and 18 bases lay in between. In nucleotides, the CDR3 is TGTGCCACCAGTGACACTCAAACTGACAGCCGGCAGTACTTC. It codes for CATSDTQTDSRQYF.

The chain links TRBV7-2 to TRBJ2-1, with 14 positions matching TRBD2. Germline V lookup: CDR1 SGHTA, CDR2 FQGNSA. CDR3 length equals 16 residues. After removal of 4 bases from V and 3 bases from J, the junction contained 2 bases not matched to a gene. The CDR3, as DNA: TGTGCCAGCAGCTCCGGACTAGCGGGAGGCTACAATGAGCAGTTCTTC. Its protein product is CASSSGLAGGYNEQFF. The whole variable domain, remainder taken from reference TRBV7-2 and TRBJ2-1, is GAGVSQSPSNKVTEKGKDVELRCDPISGHTALYWYRQSLGQGLEFLIYFQGNSAPDKSGLPSDRFSAERTGGSVSTLTIQRTQQEDSAVYLCASSSGLAGGYNEQFFGPGTRLTVL.

The V gene is TRBV28, the J gene TRBJ2-5, with 7 positions matching TRBD1. Trimming removed 6 bases from V and 4 bases from J; junction bases left unmatched: 5. CDR3 length: 13 residues. CDR1 is MDHEN and CDR2 is SYDVKM in the germline V gene. The chain's CDR3 is CASRSQGRETQYF. CDR3 coding DNA: TGTGCCAGCAGATCACAGGGGCGAGAGACCCAGTACTTC.

The chain combines TRBV19 with TRBJ2-5, with 9 bases aligning to TRBD2. V shed 3 bases, J shed 0 bases, and the junction held 14 bases outside the gene matches. This CDR3 is 19 amino acids long. CDR1 LNHDA and CDR2 SQIVND come from the germline V gene (reference sequence). The CDR3: CASSMSRGAAGGYQETQYF. As DNA, the CDR3 is TGTGCCAGTAGTATGAGTCGAGGGGCTGCGGGAGGGTACCAAGAGACCCAGTACTTC.

The count of this clone is one. The rearrangement uses TRBV20-1 and TRBJ2-5, with TRBD2 as a possible D gene (5 bases). This CDR3 comprises 16 residues. The V gene lost 3 bases and the J gene lost 1 base, with 18 bases spanning the gap. The germline CDR1 and CDR2 sequences are DFQATT and SNEGSKA (reference sequence). The CDR3 protein is CSASISRRSGQETQYF. The CDR3 DNA is TGCAGTGCTAGTATCTCCAGGAGGAGCGGCCAAGAGACCCAGTACTTC.

The chain uses TRBV19 and TRBJ2-7, with 9 bases identical to TRBD2. V lost 3 bases, J lost 4 bases, and 13 bases stayed unmatched. The CDR3 extends over 17 amino acids. The V gene's germline CDR1 is LNHDA and CDR2 SQIVND (reference sequence). The CDR3 region is CASSIAGWATSGYEQYF. The CDR3 DNA reads as TGTGCCAGTAGTATTGCGGGGTGGGCGACTAGCGGATACGAGCAGTACTTC. The full variable domain, in which reference TRBV19 and TRBJ2-7 provide the parts outside the CDR3, is DGGITQSPKYLFRKEGQNVTLSCEQNLNHDAMYWYRQDPGQGLRLIYYSQIVNDFQKGDIAEGYSVSREKKESFPLTVTSAQKNPTAFYLCASSIAGWATSGYEQYFGPGTRLTVT.